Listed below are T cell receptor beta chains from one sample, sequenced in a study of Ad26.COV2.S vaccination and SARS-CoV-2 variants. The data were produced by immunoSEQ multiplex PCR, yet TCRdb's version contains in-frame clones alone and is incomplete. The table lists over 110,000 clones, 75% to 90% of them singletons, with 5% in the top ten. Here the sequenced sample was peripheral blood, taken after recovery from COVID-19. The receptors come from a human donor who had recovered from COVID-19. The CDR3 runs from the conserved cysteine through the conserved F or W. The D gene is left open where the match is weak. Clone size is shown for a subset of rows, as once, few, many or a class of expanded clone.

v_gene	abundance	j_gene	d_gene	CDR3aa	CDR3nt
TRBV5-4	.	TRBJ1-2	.	CASSLETLGGYTF	TGTGCCAGCAGCTTGGAGACCTTGGGTGGCTACACCTTC
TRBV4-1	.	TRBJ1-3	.	CASSQISNQGNTIYF	TGCGCCAGCAGCCAGATCAGCAACCAAGGAAACACCATATATTTT
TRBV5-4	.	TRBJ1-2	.	CASSLASGEDYGYTF	TGTGCCAGCAGCTTGGCCTCAGGGGAGGACTATGGCTACACCTTC
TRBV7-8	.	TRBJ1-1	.	CASSYLSVGAMNTEAFF	TGTGCCAGCAGCTATCTTTCGGTGGGGGCCATGAACACTGAAGCTTTCTTT
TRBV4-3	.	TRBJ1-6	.	CASSQDLRGLYNSPLHF	TGCGCCAGCAGCCAAGATTTGAGGGGACTATATAATTCACCCCTCCACTTT
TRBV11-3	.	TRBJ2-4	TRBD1	CASSLSGDRGLQYF	TGTGCCAGCAGCTTGTCCGGGGACAGAGGTCTTCAGTACTTC
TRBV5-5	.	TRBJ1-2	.	CASSPYETGLYGYTF	TGTGCCAGCAGCCCGTACGAGACAGGACTCTATGGCTACACCTTC
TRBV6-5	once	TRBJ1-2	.	CASRDSGTNYGYTF	TGTGCCAGCAGGGACAGCGGAACCAACTATGGCTACACCTTC
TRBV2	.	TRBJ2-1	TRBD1	CASGVQGKYEQFF	TGTGCCAGCGGGGTACAGGGGAAGTATGAGCAGTTCTTC
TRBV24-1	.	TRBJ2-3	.	CATSDELGDTQYF	TGTGCCACCAGTGATGAACTGGGGGATACGCAGTATTTT
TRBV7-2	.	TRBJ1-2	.	CASSLDRAGGYTF	TGTGCCAGCAGCTTAGACAGGGCTGGTGGCTACACCTTC
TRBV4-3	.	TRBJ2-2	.	CASSQARQPNTGELFF	TGCGCCAGCAGCCAAGCTCGGCAGCCTAACACCGGGGAGCTGTTTTTT
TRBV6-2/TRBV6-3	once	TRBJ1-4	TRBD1	CASSDGTGGNEKLFF	TGTGCCAGCAGTGACGGGACAGGGGGGAATGAAAAACTGTTTTTT
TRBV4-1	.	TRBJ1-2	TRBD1	CASSQPSGQGDYGYTF	TGCGCCAGCAGCCAACCGTCAGGACAGGGAGACTATGGCTACACCTTC
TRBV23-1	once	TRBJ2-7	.	CAWAWVGKTYEQYF	TGCGCCTGGGCCTGGGTGGGGAAAACCTACGAGCAGTACTTC
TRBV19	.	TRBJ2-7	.	CASSRSGRRYEQYF	TGTGCCAGTAGTCGGAGCGGGCGGAGATACGAGCAGTACTTC
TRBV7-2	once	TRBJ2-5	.	CASRRGLFEETQYF	TGTGCCAGCAGAAGGGGCTTATTTGAAGAGACCCAGTACTTC
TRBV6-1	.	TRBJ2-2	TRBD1	CASSGRRDRGRKDNTGELFF	TGTGCCAGCAGTGGTAGACGGGACAGGGGGCGAAAGGACAACACCGGGGAGCTGTTTTTT
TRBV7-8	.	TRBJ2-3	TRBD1	CASSLGGRGPTDTQYF	TGTGCCAGCAGCTTAGGGGGCAGGGGGCCGACAGATACGCAGTATTTT
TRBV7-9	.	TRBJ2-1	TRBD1	CASRPGQADEQFF	TGTGCCAGCAGACCTGGACAGGCCGATGAGCAGTTCTTC
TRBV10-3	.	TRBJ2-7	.	CAIRADRTLPYEQYF	TGTGCCATCAGGGCAGATCGGACGCTGCCCTACGAGCAGTACTTC
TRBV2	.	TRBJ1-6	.	CASSEARRSTRDSPLHF	TGTGCCAGCAGTGAAGCGCGACGATCAACAAGGGATTCACCCCTCCACTTT
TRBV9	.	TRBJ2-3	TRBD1	CASSFRDRAFTDTQYF	TGTGCCAGCAGCTTCAGGGACAGGGCTTTCACAGATACGCAGTATTTT
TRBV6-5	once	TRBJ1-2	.	CASGPGVHGYTF	TGTGCCAGCGGCCCAGGGGTTCATGGCTACACCTTC
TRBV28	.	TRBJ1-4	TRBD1	CASITGGSALFF	TGTGCCAGCATCACAGGGGGAAGTGCCCTGTTTTTT
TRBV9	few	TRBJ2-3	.	CASSDRTSTDTQYF	TGTGCCAGCAGTGACAGGACTAGCACAGATACGCAGTATTTT
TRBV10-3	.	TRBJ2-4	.	CAISARGEDIQYF	TGTGCCATCAGTGCGAGGGGGGAGGACATTCAGTACTTC
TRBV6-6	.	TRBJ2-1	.	CASSSGHNEQFF	TGTGCCAGCAGTTCAGGCCACAATGAGCAGTTCTTC
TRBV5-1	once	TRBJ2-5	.	CASSLGTEQETQYF	TGCGCCAGCAGCTTGGGGACGGAACAAGAGACCCAGTACTTC
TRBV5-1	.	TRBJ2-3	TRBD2	CASTPSGGSTSSTDTQYF	TGCGCCAGCACCCCAAGCGGGGGGTCAACCTCTAGCACAGATACGCAGTATTTT
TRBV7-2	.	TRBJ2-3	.	CASSLVTQVVTDTQYF	TGTGCCAGCAGCTTAGTAACCCAGGTGGTCACAGATACGCAGTATTTT
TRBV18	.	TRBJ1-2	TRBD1	CASSPTGQLKGYTF	TGTGCCAGCTCACCGACGGGACAGTTAAAGGGCTACACCTTC
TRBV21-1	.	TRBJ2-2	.	CASVRGDLTGELFF	TGTGCCAGTGTGAGGGGGGATCTAACCGGGGAGCTGTTTTTT
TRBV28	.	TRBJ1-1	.	CASSSPGGQGTEAFF	TGTGCCAGCAGCTCTCCCGGGGGGCAGGGCACTGAAGCTTTCTTT
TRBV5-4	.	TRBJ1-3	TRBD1	CASSVSRDRGYSSGNTIYF	TGTGCCAGCAGCGTCTCCCGGGACAGGGGTTACAGCTCTGGAAACACCATATATTTT
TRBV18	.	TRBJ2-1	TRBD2	CASSPRTSGGPGNEQFF	TGTGCCAGCTCACCTCGGACTAGCGGGGGCCCAGGGAATGAGCAGTTCTTC
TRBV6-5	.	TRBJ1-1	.	CASSYSRVNTEAFF	TGTGCCAGCAGTTACTCGAGGGTGAACACTGAAGCTTTCTTT
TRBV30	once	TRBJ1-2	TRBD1	CACGTGGDGYTF	TGTGCCTGCGGGACAGGGGGCGATGGCTACACCTTC
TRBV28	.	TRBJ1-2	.	CASSSKDGYTF	TGTGCCAGCAGTTCCAAGGACGGCTACACCTTC
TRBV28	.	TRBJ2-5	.	CASNKGGEGETQYF	TGTGCCAGCAACAAGGGGGGCGAGGGAGAGACCCAGTACTTC
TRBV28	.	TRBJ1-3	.	CASSLRGGPAGNTIYF	TGTGCCAGCAGTTTAAGGGGGGGGCCAGCTGGAAACACCATATATTTT
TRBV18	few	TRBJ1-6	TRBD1	CASSRGQAYNSPLHF	TGTGCCAGCTCACGGGGACAGGCGTATAATTCACCCCTCCACTTT
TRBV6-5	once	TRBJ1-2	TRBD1	CASRGQGGGYTF	TGTGCCAGCAGAGGACAGGGCGGAGGCTACACCTTC
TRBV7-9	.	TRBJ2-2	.	CASSTYTDANTGELFF	TGTGCCAGCAGCACCTACACTGACGCGAACACCGGGGAGCTGTTTTTT
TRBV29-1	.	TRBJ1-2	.	CSVSGGGNGYTF	TGCAGCGTAAGCGGGGGAGGTAATGGCTACACCTTC
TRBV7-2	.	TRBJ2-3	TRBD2	CASSLDFTRGKQYF	TGTGCCAGCAGCTTAGATTTCACGCGGGGGAAGCAGTATTTT
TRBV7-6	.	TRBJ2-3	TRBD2	CASSSGTSGGPRDTQYF	TGTGCCAGCAGCTCCGGGACTAGCGGGGGGCCTAGAGATACGCAGTATTTT
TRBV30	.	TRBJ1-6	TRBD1	CAWSDDRDVSPLHF	TGTGCCTGGAGCGACGACAGGGACGTCTCACCCCTCCACTTT
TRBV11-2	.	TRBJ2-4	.	CASSLPAQSNIQYF	TGTGCCAGCAGCCTACCCGCTCAATCCAACATTCAGTACTTC
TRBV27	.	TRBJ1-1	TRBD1	CASRSGQVEGPEAFF	TGTGCCAGCAGATCCGGACAGGTCGAAGGCCCAGAAGCTTTCTTT
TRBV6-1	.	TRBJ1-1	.	CASSEVGMATEAFF	TGTGCCAGCAGTGAAGTTGGGATGGCCACTGAAGCTTTCTTT
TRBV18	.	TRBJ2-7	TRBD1	CASSQDRGRTDEQYF	TGTGCCAGCTCGCAAGACAGGGGACGAACCGACGAGCAGTACTTC
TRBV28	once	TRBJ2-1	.	CASRTHVSSEQFF	TGTGCCAGCAGAACACACGTTAGCAGTGAGCAGTTCTTC
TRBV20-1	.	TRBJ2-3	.	CSARTDTQYF	TGCAGTGCTAGAACCGATACGCAGTATTTT
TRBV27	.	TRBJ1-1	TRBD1	CASSLHTGGANTEAFF	TGTGCCAGCAGTTTACACACAGGGGGAGCGAACACTGAAGCTTTCTTT
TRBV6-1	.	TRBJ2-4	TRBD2	CASSERGATGGNIQYF	TGTGCCAGCAGTGAGCGGGGGGCCACAGGCGGAAACATTCAGTACTTC
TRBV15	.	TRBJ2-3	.	CATSFFRGDTDTQYF	TGTGCCACCAGCTTTTTCCGAGGGGACACAGATACGCAGTATTTT
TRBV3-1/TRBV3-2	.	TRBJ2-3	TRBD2	CASSIRGGPDTQYF	TGTGCCAGCAGCATCCGGGGGGGCCCGGATACGCAGTATTTT